Shown below are 19 T cell receptor beta chains from a single sample sequenced in a study of OX40 agonist ivuxolimab in advanced cancers. The table came from immunoSEQ multiplex PCR; TCRdb's copy has only in-frame clones and leaves some out. The table lists some 83,000 clones, roughly nine tenths of them singletons. This material consisted of CD4+ or CD8+ T cells sorted from blood, taken in a trial of the OX40 agonist ivuxolimab. These receptors all come from an adult with an advanced solid tumor such as melanoma, head and neck, liver or kidney cancer.

The rearrangement joins TRBV28 to TRBJ1-4; 7 bases are shared with TRBD1. J gave up 5 bases and V 4 bases, and 7 bases lay outside the gene matches. This CDR3 contains 15 residues. Germline CDR1 reads MDHEN; CDR2 reads SYDVKM. The CDR3 region has the DNA TGTGCCAGCAGTTCCTCATCGACAGGGAATGAAAAACTGTTTTTT. As protein: CASSSSSTGNEKLFF.

The chain has TRBV7-8 and TRBJ2-5; tentative D call: TRBD1 (6 bases). CDR1 and CDR2 (germline): SGHVS, FQNEAQ. This CDR3 region has 18 residues. V was clipped by 2 bases and J by 3 bases, with 22 bases between them. The CDR3 loop reads CASSLTGPKLFIEETQYF. The CDR3 DNA reads as TGTGCCAGCAGCTTAACAGGGCCTAAGTTATTTATTGAAGAGACCCAGTACTTC.

In the case of this clone: The sample has other DNA sequences that encode this CDR3 too. J is TRBJ1-4 and V is TRBV7-2, with D unclear. Germline CDR1 SGHTA, CDR2 FQGNSA. V dropped 1 base and J dropped 5 bases, with 8 bases sitting between them. CDR3 length: 14 amino acids. CDR3 nucleotide sequence: TGTGCCAGCAGCTTAGTCCCCGGGAATGAAAAACTGTTTTTT. It codes for CASSLVPGNEKLFF. Looking up the rest from reference TRBV7-2 and TRBJ1-4 gives the full variable domain: GAGVSQSPSNKVTEKGKDVELRCDPISGHTALYWYRQSLGQGLEFLIYFQGNSAPDKSGLPSDRFSAERTGGSVSTLTIQRTQQEDSAVYLCASSLVPGNEKLFFGSGTQLSVL.

The rearrangement joins TRBV6-5 to TRBJ2-7, with 8 bases lining up with TRBD1. Germline V gives CDR1 MNHEY, CDR2 SVGAGI. V was pared by 6 bases and J by 4 bases, with 11 bases of the junction left unmatched. The CDR3 extends over 15 amino acids. The CDR3, as DNA: TGTGCCAGCAGGACCCCGGGACAGGTTTTTTACGAGCAGTACTTC. Translating it yields CASRTPGQVFYEQYF.

V usage is TRBV4-2 and J usage is TRBJ2-7; TRBD2 matches 11 bases. V gave up 4 bases and J gave up 7 bases; unmatched junction bases: 12. The germline gives CDR1 LGHNA, CDR2 YNFKEQ. The CDR3 is 16 residues long. For the CDR3, the DNA is TGTGCCAGCAGCCCTTTGACTAGCGGGACATCTCGGGAGCAGTACTTC. Its translation: CASSPLTSGTSREQYF.

The V gene is TRBV28, the J gene TRBJ1-2, with 7 bases lining up with TRBD1. CDR1 is MDHEN, CDR2 SYDVKM, per germline. This CDR3 has 15 amino acids. The junction had 8 bases not matched to a gene; V was cut back by 6 bases and J by 1 base. CDR3 bases: TGTGCCAGCAGACCCGGGACAGCGAATAACTATGGCTACACCTTC. It translates to CASRPGTANNYGYTF.

The chain links TRBV5-5 to TRBJ2-3; D tentatively fits TRBD1 or TRBD2 (5 bases each). The V gene lost 4 bases and the J gene lost 0 bases, with 12 bases spanning the gap. Per germline, CDR1 SGHKS and CDR2 YYEKEE (reference sequence). There are 15 residues in the CDR3. The CDR3 protein is CASSPGPISTDTQYF. The CDR3 region has the DNA TGTGCCAGCAGCCCGGGACCTATTAGCACAGATACGCAGTATTTT.

This sequence joins TRBV7-2 and TRBJ2-1; D may be TRBD2 (6 bases). Germline CDR1 and CDR2: SGHTA and FQGNSA. The V end lost 8 bases, the J end lost 0 bases, and 8 bases lay between the germline ends. There are 13 residues in the CDR3. The CDR3: CASAGNSYNEQFF. The CDR3 DNA follows: TGTGCCAGCGCGGGGAACTCCTACAATGAGCAGTTCTTC. The complete variable domain, with remaining parts taken from reference TRBV7-2 and TRBJ2-1, reads GAGVSQSPSNKVTEKGKDVELRCDPISGHTALYWYRQSLGQGLEFLIYFQGNSAPDKSGLPSDRFSAERTGGSVSTLTIQRTQQEDSAVYLCASAGNSYNEQFFGPGTRLTVL.

V is TRBV11-3 and J is TRBJ2-5, with D tentatively TRBD1 (6 bases). This CDR3 has 15 residues. Germline CDR1 reads SGHNT; CDR2 reads YENEEA. The V gene lost 5 bases and the J gene lost 3 bases, with 16 bases spanning the gap. CDR3 bases: TGTGCCAGCAGCAGAACCCAGGGGTGGGAAGAGACCCAGTACTTC. Protein product: CASSRTQGWEETQYF.

This clone has just one count. CDR3 nucleotides: TGTGCCAGCAGCTTACGCGCTGGAGCGGGGAAAGGCGTGGAGACCCAGTACTTC. This translates into CASSLRAGAGKGVETQYF. The chain is built from TRBV7-6 and TRBJ2-5, with 7 bases aligning to TRBD2. Trimming took 2 bases from V and 5 from J; bases not matched to a gene: 17. Germline V lookup: CDR1 SGHVS, CDR2 FNYEAQ. CDR3 size: 18 residues. The whole variable domain, remainder taken from reference TRBV7-6 and TRBJ2-5, is GAGVSQSPRYKVTKRGQDVALRCDPISGHVSLYWYRQALGQGPEFLTYFNYEAQQDKSGLPNDRFSAERPEGSISTLTIQRTEQRDSAMYRCASSLRAGAGKGVETQYFGPGTRLLVL.

The J gene is TRBJ2-7, the V gene TRBV7-9; tentatively, D is TRBD2 (5 bases). V was trimmed by 0 bases and J by 2 bases, leaving 8 bases between them. The CDR3 totals 14 residues. Germline V lookup: CDR1 SEHNR, CDR2 FQNEAQ (reference sequence). For the CDR3, the DNA is TGTGCCAGCAGCTTAGCTAGCGTTGCCTACGAGCAGTACTTC. Its translation is CASSLASVAYEQYF.

The rearrangement joins TRBV19 to TRBJ1-1, with D perhaps TRBD1 (6 bases). The CDR3 runs 16 residues. CDR1 and CDR2 (germline): LNHDA, SQIVND (reference sequence). The germline V and J ends were trimmed by 3 bases and 0 bases, with 14 bases remaining between them. The CDR3 loop is CASSMGIQGLNTEAFF. The CDR3 DNA is TGTGCCAGTAGTATGGGGATACAGGGATTGAACACTGAAGCTTTCTTT. Using reference TRBV19 and TRBJ1-1 for the parts outside the CDR3, the full variable domain is DGGITQSPKYLFRKEGQNVTLSCEQNLNHDAMYWYRQDPGQGLRLIYYSQIVNDFQKGDIAEGYSVSREKKESFPLTVTSAQKNPTAFYLCASSMGIQGLNTEAFFGQGTRLTVV.

This chain connects TRBV7-2 to TRBJ2-1; TRBD2 matches at 11 bases. The trim removed 8 bases at V and 10 bases at J, leaving 4 bases unmatched. Germline values: CDR1 SGHTA, CDR2 FQGNSA. The CDR3 length is 12 residues. The CDR3 spells CASGRLAGEQFF. DNA of the CDR3: TGTGCCAGCGGACGACTAGCGGGGGAGCAGTTCTTC.

In this sample, this clone turned up once. The CDR3 loop reads CASSLSTPGQGSNYGYTF. The CDR3 DNA is TGTGCCAGCAGTTTATCGACCCCGGGACAGGGCTCTAACTATGGCTACACCTTC. The chain joins TRBV27 to TRBJ1-2; 9 nucleotides match TRBD1. Germline assignment: CDR1 MNHEY and CDR2 SMNVEV (reference sequence). The CDR3 loop spans 18 amino acids. Losses at the gene ends were 0 bases for V and 0 bases for J; bases not matched to a gene: 8.

The V call is TRBV14, the J call TRBJ2-3, with D tentatively TRBD1 (6 bases). The CDR3 loop spans 16 amino acids. The germline V and J ends were trimmed by 4 bases and 0 bases, with 14 bases remaining between them. Germline V gene lookup returns CDR1 SGHDN and CDR2 FVKESK. The CDR3 reads CASSPTGKGSTDTQYF. In DNA, the CDR3 is TGTGCCAGCAGCCCCACAGGGAAAGGTAGCACAGATACGCAGTATTTT.

The chain links TRBV15 to TRBJ2-5; TRBD2 matches 11 bases. The CDR3 is 15 residues long. Germline CDR1 and CDR2: LNHNV and YYDKDF (reference sequence). V shed 6 bases, J shed 2 bases, and the junction held 5 bases outside the gene matches. CDR3 nucleotides: TGTGCCACCAGACATAGACTAGCGGGGCAAGAGACCCAGTACTTC. Translating gives CATRHRLAGQETQYF.

This chain's CDR3 is CASTGGGPYEQYF. As DNA, the CDR3 is TGTGCCAGCACTGGGGGAGGCCCCTACGAGCAGTACTTC. The chain combines TRBV2 with TRBJ2-7; D is possibly TRBD2 (6 bases). The CDR3 sequence is 13 residues long. CDR1 and CDR2 from the germline V gene are SNHLY and FYNNEI. Trimming took off 7 bases at V and 2 bases at J, with 12 bases between the two ends. Drawing the rest from reference TRBV2 and TRBJ2-7, the complete variable domain is EPEVTQTPSHQVTQMGQEVILRCVPISNHLYFYWYRQILGQKVEFLVSFYNNEISEKSEIFDDQFSVERPDGSNFTLKIRSTKLEDSAMYFCASTGGGPYEQYFGPGTRLTVT.

The rearrangement joins TRBV19 to TRBJ2-1; 9 nucleotides match TRBD2. Trimming removed 3 bases from V and 4 bases from J; junction bases left unmatched: 7. The germline gives CDR1 LNHDA, CDR2 SQIVND (reference sequence). This CDR3 has 16 residues. The CDR3 reads CASSIRAGGKYNEQFF. DNA of the CDR3: TGTGCCAGTAGTATTCGGGCGGGAGGGAAATACAATGAGCAGTTCTTC.

This clone was recorded only once. CDR3 protein: CASSQDLGGDYYEQYF. The CDR3 bases are TGCGCCAGCAGCCAAGATTTGGGGGGGGACTACTACGAGCAGTACTTC. This chain links TRBV4-3 with TRBJ2-7; 7 positions agree with TRBD2. The length of the CDR3 is 16 residues. Germline V gene sequence: CDR1 LGHNA, CDR2 YSLEER. The ends lost 0 bases at V and 3 bases at J; junction bases unmatched: 8.